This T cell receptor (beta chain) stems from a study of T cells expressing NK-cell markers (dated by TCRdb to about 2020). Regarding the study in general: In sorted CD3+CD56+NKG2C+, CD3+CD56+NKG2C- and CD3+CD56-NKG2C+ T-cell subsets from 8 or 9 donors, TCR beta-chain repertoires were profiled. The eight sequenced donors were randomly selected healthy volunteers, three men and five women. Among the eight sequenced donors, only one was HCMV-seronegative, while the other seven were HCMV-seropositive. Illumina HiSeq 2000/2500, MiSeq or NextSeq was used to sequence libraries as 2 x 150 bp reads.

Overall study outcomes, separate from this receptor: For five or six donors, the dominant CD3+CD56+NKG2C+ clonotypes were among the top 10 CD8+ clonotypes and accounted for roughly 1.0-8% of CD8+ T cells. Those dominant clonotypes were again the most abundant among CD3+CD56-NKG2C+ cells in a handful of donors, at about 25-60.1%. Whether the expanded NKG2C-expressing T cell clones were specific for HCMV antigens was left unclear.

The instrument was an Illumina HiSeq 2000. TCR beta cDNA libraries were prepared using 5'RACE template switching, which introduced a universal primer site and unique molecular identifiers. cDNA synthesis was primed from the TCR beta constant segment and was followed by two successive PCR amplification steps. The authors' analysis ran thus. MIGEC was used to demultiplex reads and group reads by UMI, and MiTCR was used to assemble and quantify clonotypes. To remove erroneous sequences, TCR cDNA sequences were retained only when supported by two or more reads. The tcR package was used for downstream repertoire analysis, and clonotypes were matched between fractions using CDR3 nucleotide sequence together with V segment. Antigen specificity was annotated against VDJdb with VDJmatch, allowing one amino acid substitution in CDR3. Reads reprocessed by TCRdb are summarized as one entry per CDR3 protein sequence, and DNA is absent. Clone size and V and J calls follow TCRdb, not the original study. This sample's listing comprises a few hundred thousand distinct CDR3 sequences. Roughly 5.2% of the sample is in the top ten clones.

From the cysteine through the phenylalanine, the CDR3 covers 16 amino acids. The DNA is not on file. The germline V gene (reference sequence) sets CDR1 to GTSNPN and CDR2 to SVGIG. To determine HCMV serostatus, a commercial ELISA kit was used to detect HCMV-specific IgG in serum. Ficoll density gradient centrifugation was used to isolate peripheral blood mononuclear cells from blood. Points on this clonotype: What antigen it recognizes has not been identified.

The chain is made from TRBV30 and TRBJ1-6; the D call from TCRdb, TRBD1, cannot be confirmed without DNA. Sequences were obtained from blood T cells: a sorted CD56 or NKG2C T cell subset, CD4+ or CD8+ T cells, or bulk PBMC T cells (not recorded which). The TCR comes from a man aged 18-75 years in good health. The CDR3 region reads CAWRGTASSYNSPLHF.